This section outlines one T cell receptor (beta chain) sequence together with its context. Its antigen remains undetermined. No base-level quality is on record; no much larger clone is a single base apart. CDR1 and CDR2, looked up from the germline V gene, are SGDLS and YYNGEE. From cysteine to phenylalanine, the CDR3 is 15 amino acids long. Kept here is only the CDR3 DNA, which spans 45 bases and is read in frame from base 1. Trimming leaves V shorter by 3 bases and J shorter by 3 bases, with the junction holding 9 bases beyond the gene matches. The immunoSEQ Assay was the method used to sequence TCRbeta CDR3 regions. After extraction, genomic DNA underwent amplification by bias-controlled multiplex PCR, followed by high-throughput sequencing. The original pipeline was this. Collapsing and filtering of sequences were performed to quantify the absolute abundance of each unique TCRbeta CDR3 region. Usable DNA was measured by amplifying reference genes present in all nucleated cells, and TCRbeta template counts were normalized to that usable DNA to estimate T cell fraction. Repertoire TCRs were annotated as SARS-CoV-2-specific by exact matching of V gene, CDR3 amino acid sequence and J gene to a known reactive TCR set. The reference SARS-CoV-2 TCR set came from MIRA and was filtered for enrichment in COVID-19-positive ImmuneCODE repertoires, removing public or cross-reactive TCRs. Using the MIRA antigens, annotated TCRs were further analysed by specific ORF or by position within an ORF. Depth was the summed frequency of annotated unique rearrangements, while breadth was defined as annotated unique rearrangements over total unique productive rearrangements. TCR breadth was compared between groups using two-sided Wilcoxon rank-sum tests. The clones in this table, taken by TCRdb from immuneACCESS, are in-frame only. Not every clone is retained; where verified, under half of the shortfall comes from an unresolved V gene, and the cause of the rest is unknown. The D gene and trimming were derived from the DNA, and the V and J assignments and clone size from that table. The sample includes roughly 500,000 clones, with around 90% observed a single time. Around 13% of the sample lies in the top ten.

Sample treatment or condition, as interpreted from the label and publication: some 19 received Ad26.COV2.S at low or high dose, single or two shots; roughly five received placebo; per-sample allocation not given. Repertoires of vaccine and placebo recipients were sequenced from samples taken on day 63 after the first injection. Between 29 July and 7 August 2020, Cohort 1b enrolled around 24 adults aged 18-55 years at one site in Boston, USA. As a vaccine, Ad26.COV2.S was a replication-incompetent adenovirus type 26 vector that expressed a prefusion-stabilized SARS-CoV-2 spike protein derived from the original Wuhan strain. The data are from a study of Ad26.COV2.S vaccination and SARS-CoV-2 variants (dated by TCRdb to 2020 to 2022). Turning to the overall study: Donors in the vaccine arm were drawn from COV1001, a multicentre, randomized, double-blind, placebo-controlled phase I-IIa trial testing Ad26.COV2.S in healthy adults. Ad26.COV2.S was administered intramuscularly at a dose of 5x10^10 or 1x10^11 viral particles, either as one shot or as two shots given 56 days apart. Sequencing of the TCRbeta repertoire served to evaluate the specificity and breadth of SARS-CoV-2-reactive T cell receptors following Ad26.COV2.S vaccination. The TCR-sequenced set comprised about 32 samples: around 20 Ad26.COV2.S vaccine recipients, 5 placebo recipients and 8 SARS-CoV-2 convalescent individuals. Trial participants were randomized into five groups of five: low-dose or high-dose Ad26.COV2.S given once or twice, or placebo on both occasions. Blinding of investigators to trial group allocation was maintained during experiments and outcome assessment. The research as a whole found: The study lacked the statistical power to compare responses across vaccine doses or regimens. Higher spike-specific TCR breadth was observed in Ad26.COV2.S recipients than in placebo recipients (P = 0.0014). According to the authors, total T cell responses may have been underestimated by the TCR breadth and depth analyses. Vaccine and placebo recipients had comparable non-spike TCR breadth, which fits with the vaccine containing only spike. After vaccination, spike-specific CD8+ and CD4+ T cell responses were reported to show substantial breadth.

Sequencing was performed on peripheral blood, taken in a trial of Ad26.COV2.S vaccine versus placebo. The receptor comes from a person aged 18-65 years who received the Ad26.COV2.S COVID-19 vaccine or a placebo. This chain joins TRBV9 to TRBJ2-7; 7 bases in between match TRBD1. The DNA sequence is TGTGCCAGCAGCGGTGCATTGGGACAGAACTACGAGCAGTACTTC. The translation is CASSGALGQNYEQYF.